One sample yielded the 28 T cell receptor beta chains listed below, sequenced in a study of T cell responses to AZD1222 COVID-19 vaccine. Libraries were prepared by immunoSEQ multiplex PCR; TCRdb keeps only in-frame clonotypes and omits some of them. The sample has about 140,000 clones, roughly nine tenths seen once. The material was peripheral blood, obtained on day 0 of AZD1222 vaccination. These receptors originate from an adult in good health.

The chain carries TRBV10-3 and TRBJ2-1, with D hard to call. Per germline, CDR1 ENHRY and CDR2 SYGVKD. The CDR3 runs to 17 residues. V was shortened by 2 bases and J by 0 bases, with 14 bases between the two germline ends. As DNA, the CDR3 is TGTGCCATCAGTGAGCCGACCGCTGCGGTCTCCTACAATGAGCAGTTCTTC. Protein: CAISEPTAAVSYNEQFF.

V usage is TRBV19 and J usage is TRBJ2-6; D might be TRBD1 (6 bases). Germline V gives CDR1 LNHDA, CDR2 SQIVND (reference sequence). This CDR3 is built from 16 residues. Trimming shortened V by 8 bases and J by 1 base, and 15 bases separated the two germline ends. DNA for the CDR3: TGTGCCAGTTCTTCAGGGGAAATTTCTGGGGCCAACGTCCTGACTTTC. It is translated as CASSSGEISGANVLTF.

V and J are TRBV21-1 and TRBJ1-1; the DNA was not compared with TRBD1, the D call given in the table. TRBV21-1 is a known pseudogene. CDR3 size: 11 residues. As DNA, the CDR3 is TGTGCCAGCAGCAAAACATCGCAAGCTTTCTTT. This encodes CASSKTSQAFF.

The CDR3 bases are TGTGCCAGCTCACCACGTTCTGGGGGCGGCGGAAACATTCAGTACTTC. Amino acid sequence: CASSPRSGGGGNIQYF. The chain carries TRBV18 and TRBJ2-4; a weak D match, TRBD1 (6 bases). Trimming removed 1 base from V and 6 bases from J, with 16 bases in between. Germline CDR1 is KGHSH and CDR2 is LQKENI. There are 16 residues in the CDR3.

This chain joins TRBV18 and TRBJ2-7; D is ambiguous. The CDR3 extends over 16 amino acids. The ends were cut back, 0 bases at V and 0 bases at J, with 12 bases in the middle. CDR1 and CDR2 (germline): KGHSH, LQKENI. The CDR3 DNA follows: TGTGCCAGCTCACCACCCCTGGCGAAGAGCTCCTACGAGCAGTACTTC. Translating gives CASSPPLAKSSYEQYF.

This chain uses TRBV5-6 with TRBJ2-3; TRBD2 matches 8 bases. V was clipped by 7 bases and J by 0 bases; unmatched bases: 4. Germline CDR1 and CDR2: SGHDT and YYEEEE. The CDR3 extends over 14 amino acids. Here the CDR3 DNA reads TGTGCCAGCGCGGCGGGGGGCAGCACAGATACGCAGTATTTT. Its protein is CASAAGGSTDTQYF. Full variable domain (missing parts from reference TRBV5-6 and TRBJ2-3): DAGVTQSPTHLIKTRGQQVTLRCSPKSGHDTVSWYQQALGQGPQFIFQYYEEEERQRGNFPDRFSGHQFPNYSSELNVNALLLGDSALYLCASAAGGSTDTQYFGPGTRLTVL.

The V call is TRBV5-1, the J call TRBJ2-5; D possibly corresponds to TRBD2 (7 bases). The ends were cut back, 3 bases at V and 5 bases at J, with 14 bases in the middle. The CDR3 loop spans 14 amino acids. Germline V gene sequence: CDR1 SGHRS, CDR2 YFSETQ. The CDR3, as DNA: TGCGCCAGCAGCTGGGGGGGACATGAGGAGACCCAGTACTTC. Translation gives CASSWGGHEETQYF.

The chain has TRBV5-1 and TRBJ2-3; D not resolved. The CDR3 length is 15 residues. Germline V gene data show CDR1 as SGHRS and CDR2 as YFSETQ. V dropped 4 bases and J dropped 0 bases, with 12 bases sitting between them. This CDR3 is CASSLLGSSTDTQYF. CDR3 nucleotide sequence: TGCGCCAGCAGCCTCCTCGGATCTAGCACAGATACGCAGTATTTT.

CDR3 in amino acids: CATSGGYNQPQHF. The CDR3 DNA reads TGTGCCACCAGCGGGGGTTACAATCAGCCCCAGCATTTT. The rearrangement joins TRBV24-1 to TRBJ1-5; D possibly corresponds to TRBD1 (5 bases). The CDR3 runs to 13 residues. The V end lost 7 bases, the J end lost 3 bases, and 9 bases lay between the germline ends. Looked up from germline, CDR1 is KGHDR and CDR2 is SFDVKD.

This sequence joins TRBV6-5 and TRBJ2-3, with TRBD2 matching 8 bases. Germline loops: CDR1 MNHEY, CDR2 SVGAGI. The CDR3 length is 15 residues. V was pared by 5 bases and J by 4 bases, with 8 bases of the junction left unmatched. Here the CDR3 DNA reads TGTGCCAGCAGTCCGCCGGACGGGAGGGCAGATACGCAGTATTTT. Residues: CASSPPDGRADTQYF.

The rearrangement links TRBV14 to TRBJ1-2, with D perhaps matching TRBD1 (5 bases). The CDR3 contains 13 residues. Per germline, CDR1 SGHDN and CDR2 FVKESK. Trimming left V 2 bases short and J 4 bases short, with 8 bases between. CDR3 amino acids: CASSQRQTYGYTF. As DNA, the CDR3 is TGTGCCAGCAGCCAAAGACAGACCTATGGCTACACCTTC.

This clone was recorded many times. The same CDR3 arises from other DNA sequences in this sample as well. The chain uses TRBV27 and TRBJ2-1; a weak D match, TRBD2 (6 bases). CDR3 length: 17 amino acids. Trimming removed 6 bases from V and 0 bases from J, with 18 bases in between. The germline V gene has CDR1 MNHEY and CDR2 SMNVEV (reference sequence). CDR3 sequence (DNA): TGTGCCAGCAGCCCCGGGGGTGGACCTAGCTCCTACAATGAGCAGTTCTTC. Translation: CASSPGGGPSSYNEQFF.

This chain joins TRBV7-2 and TRBJ1-5; D unclear. The CDR3 loop spans 15 amino acids. The germline gives CDR1 SGHTA, CDR2 FQGNSA. Deletions cut 1 base from V and 0 bases from J, with 7 bases between. The chain's CDR3 is CASSLGADSNQPQHF. In DNA, the CDR3 is TGTGCCAGCAGCTTAGGGGCAGATAGCAATCAGCCCCAGCATTTT.

The rearrangement uses TRBV6-5 and TRBJ1-1; D perhaps matches TRBD1 (6 bases). The CDR3 is 15 amino acids. From germline, CDR1 is MNHEY and CDR2 SVGAGI. Trimming pared 5 bases from V and 6 bases from J, leaving 19 bases between. CDR3 amino acids: CASSPFGGARPEAFF. CDR3 bases: TGTGCCAGCAGTCCCTTCGGGGGGGCTCGACCTGAAGCTTTCTTT.

The CDR3 coding sequence is TGTGCCAGCAGCTTCAGGGGGCGAACTAATGAAAAACTGTTTTTT. Amino acids: CASSFRGRTNEKLFF. The genes are TRBV13 and TRBJ1-4; the match to TRBD1 covers 8 bases. CDR1 and CDR2 (germline): PRHDT, FYEKMQ (reference sequence). V lost 3 bases, J lost 1 base, and 1 base stayed unmatched. CDR3 length: 15 amino acids.

This chain links TRBV7-9 with TRBJ2-2, with a weak D call TRBD2 (7 bases). Germline CDR1 reads SEHNR; CDR2 reads FQNEAQ (reference sequence). The CDR3 has 16 residues. The germline V and J ends were trimmed by 7 bases and 6 bases, with 21 bases remaining between them. The CDR3 protein is CASTWRGGGQPGELFF. As DNA, the CDR3 is TGTGCCAGCACCTGGAGAGGGGGGGGTCAGCCCGGGGAGCTGTTTTTT.

The chain joins TRBV2 to TRBJ2-5, with D perhaps matching TRBD2 (5 bases). Germline CDR1 is SNHLY and CDR2 is FYNNEI. Trimming took 7 bases from V and 5 from J, leaving 11 bases between them. This CDR3 comprises 12 residues. The CDR3 region is CASTGSSETQYF. In DNA form, the CDR3 reads TGTGCCAGCACGGGGAGCAGCGAGACCCAGTACTTC.

The V and J genes are TRBV10-3 and TRBJ2-5; D is undetermined. This CDR3 has 11 amino acids. Trimming took 6 bases from V and 3 from J, leaving 5 bases between them. Germline CDR1 is ENHRY and CDR2 is SYGVKD. The CDR3 loop is CAIRPKETQYF. The CDR3 region has the DNA TGTGCCATCAGACCAAAAGAGACCCAGTACTTC.

The V call is TRBV6-4, the J call TRBJ2-3, with 14 positions matching TRBD2. The V and J ends lost 0 bases and 4 bases, in that order; junction bases with no gene match: 0. Germline V gives CDR1 MRHNA, CDR2 SNTAGT. The CDR3 is made up of 16 amino acids. CDR3 protein: CASSDSTSGGADTQYF. Here the CDR3 DNA reads TGTGCCAGCAGTGACTCGACTAGCGGGGGGGCAGATACGCAGTATTTT.

This CDR3 reads CASSLGDSGPSYEQYF. CDR3 in DNA: TGCGCCAGCAGCTTGGGGGATAGCGGGCCATCCTACGAGCAGTACTTC. The rearrangement uses TRBV5-1 and TRBJ2-7; 7 bases align to TRBD2. Germline values: CDR1 SGHRS, CDR2 YFSETQ. J lost 1 base, V lost 0 bases, and 7 bases had no gene match. There are 16 residues in the CDR3.

The gene calls are TRBV30 and TRBJ2-5; no clear D. The V end lost 2 bases, the J end lost 5 bases, and 9 bases lay between the germline ends. CDR1 is GTSNPN, CDR2 SVGIG, per germline (reference sequence). This CDR3 has 12 residues. CDR3 in amino acids: CAWSRIHETQYF. The CDR3 DNA reads as TGTGCCTGGAGTCGGATTCACGAGACCCAGTACTTC.

The gene calls are TRBV20-1 and TRBJ2-3; D is undetermined. In germline, CDR1 is DFQATT, CDR2 SNEGSKA (reference sequence). V was pared by 6 bases and J by 2 bases, with 6 bases between. CDR3 length equals 11 residues. CDR3 nucleotide sequence: TGCAGTGCCCAATTCACAGATACGCAGTATTTT. Translated, it gives CSAQFTDTQYF.

The rearrangement uses TRBV14 and TRBJ1-2; TRBD1 might be the D (6 bases). Trimming shortened V by 5 bases and J by 5 bases, and 27 bases separated the two germline ends. CDR3 length: 18 residues. Germline V gene sequence: CDR1 SGHDN, CDR2 FVKESK. The CDR3 DNA follows: TGTGCCAGCAGCTCCCGGCCGTTGGGGGCGCTGAGATCGTATGGCTACACCTTC. Its protein product is CASSSRPLGALRSYGYTF.

The chain recombines TRBV7-9 with TRBJ1-6; 11 bases align to TRBD1. The germline V gene has CDR1 SEHNR and CDR2 FQNEAQ (reference sequence). The V and J ends lost 5 bases and 6 bases, in that order; junction bases with no gene match: 9. This CDR3 comprises 17 residues. This chain's CDR3 is CASSDSGTGGGNSPLHF. The CDR3, as DNA: TGTGCCAGCAGCGACTCCGGGACAGGGGGTGGTAATTCACCCCTCCACTTT.

The CDR3 DNA reads TGTGCCAGCAGCGAAAAGGGGGTGGGCTATGGCTACACCTTC. Its protein product is CASSEKGVGYGYTF. This chain joins TRBV2 and TRBJ1-2, with a possible D match to TRBD1 (6 bases). Germline V lookup: CDR1 SNHLY, CDR2 FYNNEI. The length of the CDR3 is 14 residues. Trimming removed 6 bases from V and 4 bases from J, with 15 bases in between.

The chain has TRBV27 and TRBJ2-2, with no clear D. The CDR3 is 13 amino acids. Trimming cost V 5 bases and J 6 bases, with 10 bases left between them. Germline V gene lookup returns CDR1 MNHEY and CDR2 SMNVEV (reference sequence). CDR3: CASSAGRAGELFF. CDR3 DNA: TGTGCCAGCAGTGCAGGTAGAGCCGGGGAGCTGTTTTTT.

The chain employs TRBV6-9 and TRBJ1-6; D might be TRBD1 (6 bases). Per the germline V gene, CDR1 is MNHGY and CDR2 is SVAAGI. This CDR3 spans 14 amino acids. V lost 3 bases and J lost 10, with 13 bases in between. CDR3 in DNA: TGTGCCAGCAGTTACGAGGGGGTCACATCACCCCTCCACTTT. Translated, it gives CASSYEGVTSPLHF.

The chain couples TRBV3-1 (or the pseudogene TRBV3-2) to TRBJ1-5; possibly TRBD1 for D (6 bases). The germline gives CDR1 LGHDT, CDR2 YNNKEL (reference sequence). The CDR3 covers 18 residues. V lost 0 bases and J lost 5, with 20 bases in between. CDR3 sequence reads: CASSQDDGGATPYQPQHF. CDR3 DNA sequence: TGTGCCAGCAGCCAAGACGATGGGGGCGCTACCCCTTATCAGCCCCAGCATTTT.